This T cell receptor (beta chain) came from a study of cytomegalovirus exposure and HLA in healthy donors. Study-level background: Out of 398 genotyped donors, 81% belonged to the Caucasian-associated ancestry cluster. Study-wide findings and caveats: What a later analysis showed was that several of the most significant clusters appeared linked to common viral pathogens. Another analysis was done later, and it associated around 17,000 TCR beta sequences with HLA alleles at 0.05 false discovery rate.

The primer mix had 60 Vbeta and 13 Jbeta primers. Method: immunoSEQ multiplex PCR; TCRdb's copy keeps in-frame clones and lacks some. The table lists 90,000 to 120,000 clones, around 74% of them singletons. The CDR3 sequence is 14 residues long. Unrecorded immune exposure was likely among donors, who were nominally healthy when sampled. Note on this clone: The antigen remains undetermined.

The TCR originated in a middle-aged woman in good health and CMV-seropositive. V and J are TRBV21-1 and TRBJ1-1; TRBD1 was called by the table and not checked on the DNA. TRBV21-1 counts as a pseudogene. The sample comprised PBMCs. In DNA, the CDR3 is TGTGCCAGCAGCACCAGGGGTCGTAACACTGAAGCTTTCTTT. This codes for CASSTRGRNTEAFF.